Listed here are 17 T cell receptor beta chains from one sample, sequenced in a study of Ad26.COV2.S vaccination and SARS-CoV-2 variants (dated by TCRdb to the early 2020s). Library method: the immunoSEQ multiplex PCR assay. Here the immuneACCESS table is served through TCRdb, limited to in-frame sequences with V and J called. Missing clones are a known gap in these copies; in checked studies unresolved V genes cover under half, and the rest lacks a known reason. The sample table records some 460,000 clones; 80% to 90% of these occur just once. The ten largest account for about 1.5% of the sample. What this sample's treatment or condition label stands for: 15 to 20 received Ad26.COV2.S at low or high dose, single or two shots; roughly five received placebo; per-sample allocation not given. For vaccine and placebo recipients, the sequenced repertoires came from samples collected on day 63 after the first injection.

The source material was peripheral blood, sampled in a trial of Ad26.COV2.S vaccine versus placebo. Receptor source: a person aged 18-65 years who received the Ad26.COV2.S COVID-19 vaccine or a placebo.

The chain carries TRBV6-6 and TRBJ2-3; 12 bases align to TRBD2. V lost 5 bases, J lost 3 bases, and 18 bases stayed unmatched. Germline V gene lookup returns CDR1 MNHNY and CDR2 SVGAGI (reference sequence). The CDR3 consists of 20 residues. The CDR3 bases are TGTGCCAGCAGTCGTAGGGTTCCTCTTCTAGCGGGAGGGCAGACAGATACGCAGTATTTT. Encoded protein: CASSRRVPLLAGGQTDTQYF.

This chain uses TRBV9 with TRBJ1-2; D uncertain. With 0 bases removed from V and 3 bases from J, the gap between germline ends came to 12 bases. This CDR3 spans 15 amino acids. From germline, CDR1 is SGDLS and CDR2 YYNGEE. CDR3 amino acids: CASSVGVGRDYGYTF. CDR3 nucleotide sequence: TGTGCCAGCAGCGTAGGGGTGGGCCGGGACTATGGCTACACCTTC.

The chain carries TRBV2 and TRBJ1-1, with TRBD1 identical over 7 bases. This CDR3 is 12 amino acids long. Germline trimming cut 6 bases from V and 6 bases from J; bases unmatched to any gene: 4. The germline gives CDR1 SNHLY, CDR2 FYNNEI. As DNA, the CDR3 is TGTGCCAGCAGCGATGACAGGGCTGAAGCTTTCTTT. Translated: CASSDDRAEAFF.

The genes are TRBV9 and TRBJ1-1; D unresolved. CDR1 and CDR2 from the germline V gene are SGDLS and YYNGEE. This CDR3 comprises 13 residues. V lost 0 bases and J lost 7, with 10 bases in between. The CDR3 DNA reads TGTGCCAGCAGCGTAGGGGTGGGTCATGAAGCTTTCTTT. Its translation: CASSVGVGHEAFF.

This clone has a handful of counts. The rearrangement uses TRBV29-1 and TRBJ1-2; D gene ambiguous. This CDR3 comprises 13 residues. V lost 3 bases, J lost 6 bases, and 14 bases lay in between. Per germline, CDR1 SQVTM and CDR2 ANQGSEA. The CDR3 protein is CSVDVFGENGYTF. The CDR3 bases are TGCAGCGTTGACGTTTTTGGGGAAAATGGCTACACCTTC.

This chain links TRBV7-2 with TRBJ2-7, with TRBD1 as a possible D gene (6 bases). The germline V gene has CDR1 SGHTA and CDR2 FQGNSA. The CDR3 length is 15 residues. Trimming took 4 bases from V and 0 from J, leaving 13 bases between them. The CDR3 DNA reads as TGTGCCAGCAGCTCGGCGACAGGTAGCTCCTACGAGCAGTACTTC. It codes for CASSSATGSSYEQYF. The variable domain in full, with the rest retrieved from reference TRBV7-2 and TRBJ2-7, is GAGVSQSPSNKVTEKGKDVELRCDPISGHTALYWYRQSLGQGLEFLIYFQGNSAPDKSGLPSDRFSAERTGGSVSTLTIQRTQQEDSAVYLCASSSATGSSYEQYFGPGTRLTVT.

This sequence joins TRBV18 and TRBJ2-7, with 8 bases fitting TRBD1. The J segment lost 2 bases and the V segment lost 3 bases, leaving 3 bases of the junction unmatched. Per the germline V gene, CDR1 is KGHSH and CDR2 is LQKENI. The CDR3 length is 14 residues. The CDR3 DNA sequence: TGTGCCAGCTCACCCGGCAGGGGGCCCTACGAGCAGTACTTC. This encodes CASSPGRGPYEQYF.

The J gene is TRBJ2-7, the V gene TRBV28; D is unresolved. The CDR3 runs 14 residues. Germline CDR1 MDHEN, CDR2 SYDVKM. V lost 7 bases and J lost 0, with 13 bases in between. CDR3 amino acids: CASTPRADSYEQYF. The DNA for the CDR3 is TGTGCCAGCACCCCCCGTGCAGACTCCTACGAGCAGTACTTC.

The chain carries TRBV3-1 (or the pseudogene TRBV3-2) and TRBJ2-2; D tentatively reads TRBD1 or TRBD2 (5 bases each). The CDR3 has 16 residues. Per the germline V gene, CDR1 is LGHDT and CDR2 is YNNKEL (reference sequence). V lost 0 bases to trimming and J lost 5 bases, with 13 bases between them. The CDR3 spells CASSQDARGPTGELFF. The CDR3 nucleotides are TGTGCCAGCAGCCAAGATGCGAGGGGACCGACCGGGGAGCTGTTTTTT.

This clone was seen once. The chain carries TRBV7-2 and TRBJ2-1; tentatively, D is TRBD2 (6 bases). The CDR3 has 14 residues. Trimming left V 0 bases short and J 3 bases short, with 6 bases between. From germline, CDR1 is SGHTA and CDR2 FQGNSA. CDR3 in amino acids: CASSLAEGYNEQFF. The CDR3 DNA reads TGTGCCAGCAGCTTAGCGGAGGGCTACAATGAGCAGTTCTTC.

This chain connects TRBV6-5 to TRBJ1-1, with TRBD1 matching 7 bases. Germline CDR1 is MNHEY and CDR2 is SVGAGI. The CDR3 runs to 13 residues. Losses at the gene ends were 2 bases for V and 7 bases for J; bases not matched to a gene: 4. CDR3: CASSYTRQGEAFF. The CDR3 DNA reads TGTGCCAGCAGTTACACCCGACAGGGTGAAGCTTTCTTT.

The chain uses TRBV7-9 and TRBJ2-7, with TRBD1 matching over 8 bases. Unmatched junction bases numbered 19, after V lost 4 bases and J lost 2 bases. The CDR3 extends over 19 amino acids. Germline lookup yields CDR1 SEHNR and CDR2 FQNEAQ (reference sequence). CDR3 residues: CASSSTVPGQVLVTYEQYF. The CDR3 nucleotides read TGTGCCAGCAGCTCAACAGTCCCGGGACAGGTACTGGTGACCTACGAGCAGTACTTC.

The chain has TRBV6-2 or TRBV6-3 and TRBJ1-2; TRBD1 is a possible D gene (5 bases). V lost 4 bases, J lost 4 bases, and 16 bases lay in between. This CDR3 contains 15 residues. CDR1 and CDR2 (germline): MNHEY, SVGEGT. As DNA, the CDR3 is TGTGCCAGCAGTTCGCTCTATCAAACAGGCTATGGCTACACCTTC. It codes for CASSSLYQTGYGYTF.

The rearrangement links TRBV11-2 to TRBJ2-1, with TRBD2 matching over 12 bases. Germline assignment: CDR1 SGHAT and CDR2 FQNNGV. The CDR3 is 16 amino acids. V lost 5 bases to trimming and J lost 8 bases; unmatched junction nucleotides: 10. In DNA, the CDR3 is TGTGCCAGCAGCCCGCTAGCGGGAGGGCCGGGCGATGAGCAGTTCTTC. Protein sequence: CASSPLAGGPGDEQFF.

The chain employs TRBV27 and TRBJ2-5; D assignment may be TRBD1 or TRBD2 (7 bases each). CDR1 MNHEY and CDR2 SMNVEV come from the germline V gene (reference sequence). Trimming took 6 bases from V and 4 from J, leaving 18 bases between them. The length of the CDR3 is 15 residues. CDR3 region: CASSNRQGGGETQYF. DNA of the CDR3: TGTGCCAGCAGCAATCGACAGGGAGGGGGAGAGACCCAGTACTTC.

The chain recombines TRBV5-1 with TRBJ2-3; 8 bases match TRBD2. V was pared by 5 bases and J by 4 bases, with 15 bases of the junction left unmatched. The CDR3 spans 17 residues. Germline CDR1 and CDR2: SGHRS and YFSETQ. The CDR3 region has the DNA TGCGCCAGCAGACCTCCCCTAGGGGGACTAGGTTCAGATACGCAGTATTTT. It yields the protein CASRPPLGGLGSDTQYF. Using reference TRBV5-1 and TRBJ2-3 for the parts outside the CDR3, the full variable domain is KAGVTQTPRYLIKTRGQQVTLSCSPISGHRSVSWYQQTPGQGLQFLFEYFSETQRNKGNFPGRFSGRQFSNSRSEMNVSTLELGDSALYLCASRPPLGGLGSDTQYFGPGTRLTVL.

Only one count was recorded for this clone. The rearrangement links TRBV11-2 to TRBJ2-7; D is undetermined. V dropped 4 bases and J dropped 3 bases, with 10 bases sitting between them. CDR3 length: 13 residues. Germline V CDR1 and CDR2: SGHAT, FQNNGV. CDR3 sequence: CASSSFGYYEQYF. CDR3 coding DNA: TGTGCCAGCAGCTCCTTCGGGTACTACGAGCAGTACTTC. Based on the CDR3 plus reference TRBV11-2 and TRBJ2-7, the full variable domain is EAGVAQSPRYKIIEKRQSVAFWCNPISGHATLYWYQQILGQGPKLLIQFQNNGVVDDSQLPKDRFSAERLKGVDSTLKIQPAKLEDSAVYLCASSSFGYYEQYFGPGTRLTVT.